A selection of T cell receptor beta chains follows, all from one sample in a study of human T cells and chemical hapten exposure. From the RACE reads, TCRdb called clonotypes with MiXCR, one entry per CDR3 protein. The sample holds a few hundred thousand distinct CDR3 sequences; under 6.5% are singletons and the top ten take around 5.6%. The sample was whole blood, taken in connection with sensitization to the hapten diphenylcyclopropenone (DPC). Source of these receptors: a woman younger than 35 with alopecia areata. Some clones in this sample may be carry-over from other donors' samples. The CDR3 runs from the conserved cysteine through the conserved F or W. Each record gives: D gene, clone size, J gene, V gene, CDR3 protein, CDR3 DNA. D genes are given only for firm matches. Part of the rows lack a size; the others show once, few, many or a class for expanded clones.

>-|-|TRBJ1-1|TRBV7-9
CASSSIRGPEAFF
TGTGCCAGCAGCTCCATCAGGGGTCCTGAAGCTTTCTTT
>-|-|TRBJ2-4|TRBV27
CASSLGGPRDIQYF
TGTGCCAGCAGTCTAGGGGGGCCGAGGGACATTCAGTACTTC
>TRBD1|many|TRBJ1-4|TRBV6-5
CASTWDRAFANEKLFF
TGTGCCAGCACCTGGGACAGGGCTTTTGCTAATGAAAAACTGTTTTTT
>-|many|TRBJ2-3|TRBV6-2/TRBV6-3
CASSYGSGSTDTQYF
TGTGCCAGCAGTTATGGTAGCGGCAGCACAGATACGCAGTATTTT
>-|many|TRBJ2-7|TRBV6-5
CASSYDRSFSYEQYF
TGTGCCAGCAGTTACGACAGGAGCTTCTCCTACGAGCAGTACTTC
>-|many|TRBJ1-2|TRBV28
CASSLVGLPVCTF
TGTGCCAGCAGTTTAGTGGGACTTCCCGTTTGTACCTTC
>-|many|TRBJ1-6|TRBV7-9
CASTLWKPHSPLHF
TGTGCCAGCACCCTGTGGAAGCCTCATTCACCCCTCCACTTT
>-|many|TRBJ1-4|TRBV6-5
CASREGVANEKLFF
TGTGCCAGCAGGGAGGGGGTAGCTAATGAAAAACTGTTTTTT
>TRBD1|many|TRBJ1-2|TRBV18
CASSNDRGHGYTF
TGTGCCAGCTCAAACGACAGGGGGCATGGCTACACCTTC
>TRBD1|-|TRBJ1-4|TRBV7-9
CASSLAGQGKVFF
TGTGCCAGCAGCTTAGCTGGACAGGGTAAAGTGTTTTTT
>-|few|TRBJ2-5|TRBV10-2
CASSVVGETQYF
TGCGCCAGCAGTGTTGTAGGGGAGACCCAGTACTTC
>-|-|TRBJ2-2|TRBV6-5
CASSYRPPIAVNTGELFF
TGTGCCAGCAGTTACCGACCCCCGATAGCGGTGAACACCGGGGAGCTGTTTTTT
>TRBD2|few|TRBJ2-1|TRBV7-2
CASSLSGTSLNEQFF
TGTGCCAGCAGCTTGTCCGGGACTAGCCTCAATGAGCAGTTCTTC
>-|many|TRBJ1-6|TRBV5-1
CASSPRAGTSPLHF
TGCGCCAGCAGCCCCCGCGCGGGAACCTCACCCCTCCACTTT
>-|many|TRBJ1-5|TRBV28
CAGQTGNDQPQHF
TGTGCCGGCCAAACAGGGAACGATCAGCCCCAGCATTTT
>TRBD1|many|TRBJ1-2|TRBV10-3
CASTQGAGGYTF
TGTGCCAGCACACAGGGGGCCGGTGGCTACACCTTC
>TRBD1|many|TRBJ1-1|TRBV7-8
CASSKLQGAREAFF
TGTGCCAGCAGCAAGTTACAGGGGGCCCGCGAAGCTTTCTTT
>-|many|TRBJ1-1|TRBV12-3/TRBV12-4
CASSLDPTKAFF
TGTGCCAGCAGTTTAGATCCTACCAAAGCTTTCTTT